The sequence of this TCR beta chain was determined in a study of T cells in Graves' hyperthyroidism and ophthalmopathy. Study summary: Pretreatment peripheral blood was obtained at initial diagnosis.

The hyperthyroidism was newly diagnosed and had lasted under 2 months; the patients were aged 18 to 65. Diagnoses used clinical symptoms, serum thyroxine and TRAb, thyroid ultrasound and orbital computed tomography. RNA transcripts provided the source from which TCR beta CDR3 regions were amplified. When the TCR CDR3 underwent first-round RT-PCR, the HTBI primer set was used. TCRdb re-called the multiplex PCR reads through MiXCR, storing one row per CDR3 protein. The data show roughly 180,000 distinct CDR3 sequences, with roughly 10% seen just once and approximately 24% held by the top ten. The study's findings and limits: Prediction of ophthalmopathy progression came a median around 6.5 months pre-onset.

This clonotype was counted between two and nine times. What it recognizes is unknown. CDR1 is DFQATT and CDR2 is SNEGSKA in the germline V gene (reference sequence). V gave up 4 bases and J gave up 12 bases, with 28 bases separating them. This CDR3 is built from 17 residues. The clonotype originates from a woman aged 18-35 years with Graves' hyperthyroidism that later progressed to Graves' ophthalmopathy. Input material: blood. The chain has TRBV20-1 and TRBJ1-6, with D perhaps TRBD1 (6 bases). The CDR3 DNA reads as TGCAGTGCTAAGCCTTCCGGGGGCAGAATAATTCATGAACCCCTCCACTTT. Its translation: CSAKPSGGRIIHEPLHF.